The 19 T cell receptor beta chains in this list originate from one sample, sequenced in a study of CD8 T cells in ankylosing spondylitis. TCRdb re-analysed the 5' RACE reads in MiXCR, keeping a single row per CDR3 protein. The sample lists about 130,000 distinct CDR3 sequences, more than 6.5% occurring once. Sequencing used blood, either unsorted or a sorted T cell fraction (not recorded which). All receptors come from a male donor with ankylosing spondylitis or in good health (not recorded which).

This clonotype was detected many times. The chain uses TRBV29-1 and TRBJ2-1; TRBD2 is a possible D gene (5 bases). The CDR3 consists of 14 residues. Trimming pared 7 bases from V and 0 bases from J, leaving 13 bases between. Per the germline V gene, CDR1 is SQVTM and CDR2 is ANQGSEA. CDR3 amino acids: CSAVDRGSYNEQFF. DNA for the CDR3: TGCAGCGCCGTAGACCGGGGCTCCTACAATGAGCAGTTCTTC.

This clonotype was detected many times. The rearrangement uses TRBV29-1 and TRBJ2-5, with a weak D call TRBD2 (5 bases). Deletions cut 7 bases from V and 4 bases from J, with 13 bases between. Germline CDR1 SQVTM, CDR2 ANQGSEA. This CDR3 spans 12 amino acids. CDR3 sequence reads: CSGQRTGETQYF. DNA of the CDR3: TGCAGCGGCCAACGGACTGGAGAGACCCAGTACTTC.

This clonotype was counted many times. This rearrangement joins TRBV29-1 to TRBJ2-5; 10 bases line up with TRBD1. The CDR3 is 16 residues long. The germline V gene encodes CDR1 SQVTM and CDR2 ANQGSEA. The trim removed 6 bases at V and 2 bases at J, leaving 12 bases unmatched. CDR3 in DNA: TGCAGCGTAAAACTTAACCGGGACAGGGGTCAAGAGACCCAGTACTTC. As protein: CSVKLNRDRGQETQYF.

At least ten counts were recorded for this clonotype. The CDR3 reads CASQGGTGSYGYTF. CDR3 sequence (DNA): TGCGCCAGCCAAGGCGGGACAGGTTCCTATGGCTACACCTTC. V is TRBV5-1 and J is TRBJ1-2; TRBD1 aligns across 8 bases. The CDR3 runs 14 residues. V gave up 7 bases and J gave up 4 bases; unmatched junction bases: 9. Germline V gene sequence: CDR1 SGHRS, CDR2 YFSETQ.

At least ten counts were recorded for this clonotype. This chain links TRBV20-1 with TRBJ1-3; D call uncertain. This CDR3 contains 14 residues. CDR1 is DFQATT and CDR2 is SNEGSKA in the germline V gene (reference sequence). Trimming stripped 5 bases from V and 0 bases from J, with 11 bases between. The DNA of the CDR3 is TGCAGTGCTTCTTCTGCGGACTCTGGAAACACCATATATTTT. Its translation is CSASSADSGNTIYF.

This clonotype was observed many times. This chain connects TRBV20-1 to TRBJ2-7, with D possibly being TRBD1 (6 bases). Trimming pared 0 bases from V and 5 bases from J, leaving 14 bases between. The CDR3 contains 14 residues. Germline CDR1 and CDR2: DFQATT and SNEGSKA (reference sequence). In DNA form, the CDR3 reads TGCAGTGCTAGAGATCTGTCAGGGGTAAACGAGCAGTACTTC. Encoded protein: CSARDLSGVNEQYF.

In its sample, this clonotype was seen many times. The chain is built from TRBV15 and TRBJ2-1, with 9 bases matching TRBD1. Germline V CDR1 and CDR2: LNHNV, YYDKDF (reference sequence). V was pared by 2 bases and J by 2 bases, with 10 bases of the junction left unmatched. The CDR3 runs 18 residues. CDR3 sequence reads: CATSRFTGGKNTYNEQFF. The DNA for the CDR3 is TGTGCCACCAGCAGATTTACAGGGGGCAAGAACACCTACAATGAGCAGTTCTTC.

This clonotype was recorded many times. The chain combines TRBV28 with TRBJ2-3; no reliable D call. Trimming took off 6 bases at V and 2 bases at J, with 18 bases between the two ends. Germline V gives CDR1 MDHEN, CDR2 SYDVKM. This CDR3 has 16 residues. The CDR3 protein is CASRSPHQGFTDTQYF. CDR3 DNA: TGTGCCAGCAGGTCACCACACCAAGGTTTCACAGATACGCAGTATTTT.

This clonotype was seen a handful of times. The chain is built from TRBV10-3 and TRBJ2-2, with a weak D call TRBD2 (5 bases). The V gene's germline CDR1 is ENHRY and CDR2 SYGVKD. This CDR3 comprises 13 residues. V shed 8 bases and J shed 6 bases, with 13 bases lying between them. This CDR3 reads CAIRASQSGELFF. The CDR3 bases are TGTGCCATCCGTGCTAGCCAGTCCGGGGAGCTGTTTTTT.

This clonotype appeared many times. For the CDR3, the DNA is TGTGCCAGCAGTCGGTCCCGGGACAGGGATGTGAACACTGAAGCTTTCTTT. Protein product: CASSRSRDRDVNTEAFF. The chain uses TRBV6-1 and TRBJ1-1; 9 bases line up with TRBD1. From germline, CDR1 is MNHNS and CDR2 SASEGT. This CDR3 is built from 17 residues. V trimming: 5 bases; J trimming: 0 bases; junction bases outside the gene matches: 10.

In its sample, this clonotype was seen a few times. The chain combines TRBV28 with TRBJ1-2; D ambiguous. The V gene lost 2 bases and the J gene lost 3 bases, with 7 bases spanning the gap. This CDR3 comprises 13 residues. Germline loops: CDR1 MDHEN, CDR2 SYDVKM. CDR3 sequence (DNA): TGTGCCAGCAGTTTAAGCGCGTACTATGGCTACACCTTC. Protein: CASSLSAYYGYTF.

This clonotype has ten or more counts. This chain links TRBV3-1 with TRBJ1-2, with 10 bases aligning to TRBD1. The CDR3 extends over 13 amino acids. J gave up 4 bases and V 6 bases, and 2 bases lay outside the gene matches. CDR1 LGHDT and CDR2 YNNKEL come from the germline V gene (reference sequence). The CDR3 is CASRDRGLYGYTF. In DNA form, the CDR3 reads TGTGCCAGCAGAGACAGGGGGCTCTATGGCTACACCTTC.

This clonotype appeared many times. The chain combines TRBV5-4 with TRBJ2-1, with a weak D call TRBD2 (5 bases). Germline CDR1 SGHNT, CDR2 YYREEE (reference sequence). This CDR3 is built from 12 residues. V lost 4 bases and J 10 bases, leaving 12 bases between the germline ends. CDR3 in amino acids: CASSTRASEQFF. CDR3 in DNA: TGTGCCAGCAGCACCCGTGCTAGCGAGCAGTTCTTC.

This clonotype was detected ten times or more. The CDR3 DNA reads as TGCAGCGTTGATCCTGGCTACACCTTC. Amino acid sequence: CSVDPGYTF. The rearrangement links TRBV29-1 to TRBJ1-2; D gene ambiguous. The CDR3 extends over 9 amino acids. The V gene lost 3 bases and the J gene lost 7 bases, with 3 bases spanning the gap. Per germline, CDR1 SQVTM and CDR2 ANQGSEA.

This clonotype came up many times. The rearrangement links TRBV20-1 to TRBJ2-7; D not resolved. V lost 1 base to trimming and J lost 2 bases, with 9 bases between them. This CDR3 has 13 amino acids. Germline CDR1 and CDR2: DFQATT and SNEGSKA (reference sequence). The CDR3, as DNA: TGCAGTGCTAGAGTGAGAGCGACCTACGAGCAGTACTTC. It specifies CSARVRATYEQYF.

There are many counts of this clonotype. The J gene is TRBJ2-7, the V gene TRBV5-1; tentative D call: TRBD1 (6 bases). V dropped 3 bases and J dropped 3 bases, with 16 bases sitting between them. This CDR3 region has 15 residues. Germline CDR1 SGHRS, CDR2 YFSETQ. The CDR3 region has the DNA TGCGCCAGCAGCTCCCTACAGGGTTCTTTCTACGAGCAGTACTTC. It codes for CASSSLQGSFYEQYF. The full variable domain, in which reference TRBV5-1 and TRBJ2-7 provide the parts outside the CDR3, is KAGVTQTPRYLIKTRGQQVTLSCSPISGHRSVSWYQQTPGQGLQFLFEYFSETQRNKGNFPGRFSGRQFSNSRSEMNVSTLELGDSALYLCASSSLQGSFYEQYFGPGTRLTVT.

This clonotype showed up many times. This chain links TRBV5-1 with TRBJ2-5, with 9 positions matching TRBD2. V gave up 0 bases and J gave up 5 bases; unmatched junction bases: 11. The CDR3 loop spans 17 amino acids. CDR1 and CDR2 from the germline V gene are SGHRS and YFSETQ. The CDR3 DNA follows: TGCGCCAGCAGCTTGGAATTTAGCGGGAGTGGGTTGGAGACCCAGTACTTC. Its protein product is CASSLEFSGSGLETQYF.

Many counts were recorded for this clonotype. The chain links TRBV29-1 to TRBJ2-3, with TRBD1 identical over 8 bases. CDR3 size: 14 residues. CDR1 is SQVTM and CDR2 is ANQGSEA in the germline V gene. With 4 bases clipped from V and 0 bases from J, the junction kept 3 bases outside the gene matches. Here the CDR3 DNA reads TGCAGCGTTGGGCAGGGGGCGAGCACAGATACGCAGTATTTT. Its protein product is CSVGQGASTDTQYF.

This clonotype came up many times. The chain combines TRBV5-1 with TRBJ2-4, with a possible D match to TRBD2 (6 bases). The CDR3 runs 15 residues. Trimming took 4 bases from V and 0 from J, leaving 11 bases between them. The germline V gene encodes CDR1 SGHRS and CDR2 YFSETQ. Written as DNA, the CDR3 is TGCGCCAGCAGCGGGGACTCTTTAGCCAAAAACATTCAGTACTTC. The encoded protein is CASSGDSLAKNIQYF.